The rows below give T cell receptor beta chains drawn from one sample of a study of cytotoxic CD8 clonotypes in ibrutinib-treated CLL. Using immunoSEQ multiplex PCR, the repertoire was profiled, and TCRdb retains in-frame clones only, with some absent. The sample has about 50,000 clones; 57% are singletons. The sample was PBMCs, taken after 24 months of ibrutinib treatment. These receptors all come from a human donor with chronic lymphocytic leukemia. CDR3s include the opening cysteine and the closing phenylalanine or tryptophan. Fields, in order: V gene, D gene, clone size, J gene, CDR3 DNA, CDR3 protein. D genes are given only for firm matches. Clone size is stated in some rows and not others, as once, few, many or a class when expanded.

v_call: TRBV6-5; d_call: .; clone_size: .; j_call: TRBJ2-7; cdr3_nt: TGTGCCAGCAGTGACAAGGAGTACTTC; cdr3_aa: CASSDKEYF
v_call: TRBV6-6; d_call: TRBD1; clone_size: .; j_call: TRBJ2-1; cdr3_nt: TGTGCCAGCAGACCCTCGGACAGGGGAGGCTACAATGAGCAGTTCTTC; cdr3_aa: CASRPSDRGGYNEQFF
v_call: TRBV5-5; d_call: .; clone_size: .; j_call: TRBJ1-2; cdr3_nt: TGTGCCAGCAGAAACAGGACCCTCTATGGCTACACCTTC; cdr3_aa: CASRNRTLYGYTF
v_call: TRBV5-1; d_call: .; clone_size: .; j_call: TRBJ1-1; cdr3_nt: TGCGCCAGCAGCTTGGGGTTAAACCCTGAAGCTTTCTTT; cdr3_aa: CASSLGLNPEAFF
v_call: TRBV4-1; d_call: .; clone_size: few; j_call: TRBJ1-4; cdr3_nt: TGCGCCAGCAGCCAAGGCCTCGGCAGTCCGGAAAAACTGTTTTTT; cdr3_aa: CASSQGLGSPEKLFF
v_call: TRBV29-1; d_call: .; clone_size: many; j_call: TRBJ1-3; cdr3_nt: TGCAGCGTTTCAGCTGGAAACACCATATATTTT; cdr3_aa: CSVSAGNTIYF
v_call: TRBV10-2; d_call: .; clone_size: .; j_call: TRBJ1-5; cdr3_nt: TGCGCCAGCAGTGAGTCCCCCTACCGAGTACCCGCCGGGCCCCAGCATTTT; cdr3_aa: CASSESPYRVPAGPQHF
v_call: TRBV5-5; d_call: .; clone_size: .; j_call: TRBJ2-7; cdr3_nt: TGTGCCAGCAGCTTCTCCTACAACTACGAGCAGTACTTC; cdr3_aa: CASSFSYNYEQYF
v_call: TRBV4-1; d_call: TRBD1; clone_size: .; j_call: TRBJ1-2; cdr3_nt: TGCGCCAGCAGCCAAGGGCAGGGACAGGGGAGGTATGGCTACACCTTC; cdr3_aa: CASSQGQGQGRYGYTF
v_call: TRBV29-1; d_call: .; clone_size: .; j_call: TRBJ2-2; cdr3_nt: TGCAGCGTTGAGCTCACACAGAGCACCGGGGAGCTGTTTTTT; cdr3_aa: CSVELTQSTGELFF
v_call: TRBV4-1; d_call: TRBD1; clone_size: few; j_call: TRBJ1-2; cdr3_nt: TGCGCCAGCAGCTTCACCGGGACAGGGAGGATTGACGGCTATGGCTACACCTTC; cdr3_aa: CASSFTGTGRIDGYGYTF
v_call: TRBV6-6; d_call: TRBD1; clone_size: .; j_call: TRBJ2-5; cdr3_nt: TGTGCCAGCAGTCGCGTACGAGCCGGGACAGAAGAGACCCAGTACTTC; cdr3_aa: CASSRVRAGTEETQYF
v_call: TRBV10-3; d_call: TRBD2; clone_size: once; j_call: TRBJ2-2; cdr3_nt: TGTGCCATCAGTGGCACTAGCGGCTCCGAGCTGTTTTTT; cdr3_aa: CAISGTSGSELFF
v_call: TRBV19; d_call: TRBD1; clone_size: .; j_call: TRBJ2-7; cdr3_nt: TGTGCCAGTAGTACCGGACAGGATACTTACGAGCAGTACTTC; cdr3_aa: CASSTGQDTYEQYF
v_call: TRBV19; d_call: TRBD1; clone_size: .; j_call: TRBJ1-2; cdr3_nt: TGTGCCAGTAATCCGGGACAGGGCTATGGCTACACCTTC; cdr3_aa: CASNPGQGYGYTF
v_call: TRBV4-2; d_call: .; clone_size: .; j_call: TRBJ2-7; cdr3_nt: TGTGCCAGCAGCCGAGAGGGAAGTGGCAGCTCCTACGAGCAGTACTTC; cdr3_aa: CASSREGSGSSYEQYF
v_call: TRBV19; d_call: .; clone_size: .; j_call: TRBJ1-1; cdr3_nt: TGTGCCAGTAGTCCCCGTGGAGTGAGGGCTTACACTGAAGCTTTCTTT; cdr3_aa: CASSPRGVRAYTEAFF
v_call: TRBV4-1; d_call: TRBD1; clone_size: .; j_call: TRBJ1-4; cdr3_nt: TGCGCCAGCAGGAGACTTCCAGGGGGCGATGGGGAAAAACTGTTTTTT; cdr3_aa: CASRRLPGGDGEKLFF
v_call: TRBV5-5; d_call: TRBD1; clone_size: .; j_call: TRBJ2-2; cdr3_nt: TGTGCCAGCAGCTTCATACAGGGGATTACCGGGGAGCTGTTTTTT; cdr3_aa: CASSFIQGITGELFF
v_call: TRBV12-5; d_call: .; clone_size: few; j_call: TRBJ2-3; cdr3_nt: TGTGCTAGTGCCCCCGACGGGACTAGCACAGATACGCAGTATTTT; cdr3_aa: CASAPDGTSTDTQYF
v_call: TRBV5-1; d_call: TRBD1; clone_size: .; j_call: TRBJ1-6; cdr3_nt: TGCGCCAGCAGCGCGGACAGGGCGAATTCACCCCTCCACTTT; cdr3_aa: CASSADRANSPLHF
v_call: TRBV5-1; d_call: .; clone_size: .; j_call: TRBJ2-5; cdr3_nt: TGCGCCAGCAGCTTTGGTGACGGAATCCAAGAGACCCAGTACTTC; cdr3_aa: CASSFGDGIQETQYF
v_call: TRBV5-1; d_call: .; clone_size: few; j_call: TRBJ1-4; cdr3_nt: TGCGCCAGCAGCACCCGGGGGGGTGGTGAAAAACTGTTTTTT; cdr3_aa: CASSTRGGGEKLFF
v_call: TRBV10-3; d_call: .; clone_size: .; j_call: TRBJ2-1; cdr3_nt: TGTGCCATCAGGACGGGGGCCGTCCTCCGGGGTGAGCAGTTCTTC; cdr3_aa: CAIRTGAVLRGEQFF
v_call: TRBV27; d_call: TRBD2; clone_size: .; j_call: TRBJ2-1; cdr3_nt: TGTGCCAGCACCCCGGGACTAGCGGGGGGCCTGAACAATGAGCAGTTCTTC; cdr3_aa: CASTPGLAGGLNNEQFF
v_call: TRBV27; d_call: .; clone_size: .; j_call: TRBJ1-1; cdr3_nt: TGTGCCAGCCGGCGGTCGGGGAACACTGAAGCTTTCTTT; cdr3_aa: CASRRSGNTEAFF
v_call: TRBV6-1; d_call: .; clone_size: .; j_call: TRBJ1-3; cdr3_nt: TGTGCCAGCAGGATGGGACCGACCTCTGGAAACACCATATATTTT; cdr3_aa: CASRMGPTSGNTIYF
v_call: TRBV5-1; d_call: .; clone_size: .; j_call: TRBJ2-1; cdr3_nt: TGCGCCAGCAGCTCCTTTGGCGGGGGACATTACAATGAGCAGTTCTTC; cdr3_aa: CASSSFGGGHYNEQFF
v_call: TRBV5-1; d_call: TRBD1; clone_size: .; j_call: TRBJ1-1; cdr3_nt: TGCGCCAGCAGCTCTCAGGGGGTAGGAAACACTGAAGCTTTCTTT; cdr3_aa: CASSSQGVGNTEAFF